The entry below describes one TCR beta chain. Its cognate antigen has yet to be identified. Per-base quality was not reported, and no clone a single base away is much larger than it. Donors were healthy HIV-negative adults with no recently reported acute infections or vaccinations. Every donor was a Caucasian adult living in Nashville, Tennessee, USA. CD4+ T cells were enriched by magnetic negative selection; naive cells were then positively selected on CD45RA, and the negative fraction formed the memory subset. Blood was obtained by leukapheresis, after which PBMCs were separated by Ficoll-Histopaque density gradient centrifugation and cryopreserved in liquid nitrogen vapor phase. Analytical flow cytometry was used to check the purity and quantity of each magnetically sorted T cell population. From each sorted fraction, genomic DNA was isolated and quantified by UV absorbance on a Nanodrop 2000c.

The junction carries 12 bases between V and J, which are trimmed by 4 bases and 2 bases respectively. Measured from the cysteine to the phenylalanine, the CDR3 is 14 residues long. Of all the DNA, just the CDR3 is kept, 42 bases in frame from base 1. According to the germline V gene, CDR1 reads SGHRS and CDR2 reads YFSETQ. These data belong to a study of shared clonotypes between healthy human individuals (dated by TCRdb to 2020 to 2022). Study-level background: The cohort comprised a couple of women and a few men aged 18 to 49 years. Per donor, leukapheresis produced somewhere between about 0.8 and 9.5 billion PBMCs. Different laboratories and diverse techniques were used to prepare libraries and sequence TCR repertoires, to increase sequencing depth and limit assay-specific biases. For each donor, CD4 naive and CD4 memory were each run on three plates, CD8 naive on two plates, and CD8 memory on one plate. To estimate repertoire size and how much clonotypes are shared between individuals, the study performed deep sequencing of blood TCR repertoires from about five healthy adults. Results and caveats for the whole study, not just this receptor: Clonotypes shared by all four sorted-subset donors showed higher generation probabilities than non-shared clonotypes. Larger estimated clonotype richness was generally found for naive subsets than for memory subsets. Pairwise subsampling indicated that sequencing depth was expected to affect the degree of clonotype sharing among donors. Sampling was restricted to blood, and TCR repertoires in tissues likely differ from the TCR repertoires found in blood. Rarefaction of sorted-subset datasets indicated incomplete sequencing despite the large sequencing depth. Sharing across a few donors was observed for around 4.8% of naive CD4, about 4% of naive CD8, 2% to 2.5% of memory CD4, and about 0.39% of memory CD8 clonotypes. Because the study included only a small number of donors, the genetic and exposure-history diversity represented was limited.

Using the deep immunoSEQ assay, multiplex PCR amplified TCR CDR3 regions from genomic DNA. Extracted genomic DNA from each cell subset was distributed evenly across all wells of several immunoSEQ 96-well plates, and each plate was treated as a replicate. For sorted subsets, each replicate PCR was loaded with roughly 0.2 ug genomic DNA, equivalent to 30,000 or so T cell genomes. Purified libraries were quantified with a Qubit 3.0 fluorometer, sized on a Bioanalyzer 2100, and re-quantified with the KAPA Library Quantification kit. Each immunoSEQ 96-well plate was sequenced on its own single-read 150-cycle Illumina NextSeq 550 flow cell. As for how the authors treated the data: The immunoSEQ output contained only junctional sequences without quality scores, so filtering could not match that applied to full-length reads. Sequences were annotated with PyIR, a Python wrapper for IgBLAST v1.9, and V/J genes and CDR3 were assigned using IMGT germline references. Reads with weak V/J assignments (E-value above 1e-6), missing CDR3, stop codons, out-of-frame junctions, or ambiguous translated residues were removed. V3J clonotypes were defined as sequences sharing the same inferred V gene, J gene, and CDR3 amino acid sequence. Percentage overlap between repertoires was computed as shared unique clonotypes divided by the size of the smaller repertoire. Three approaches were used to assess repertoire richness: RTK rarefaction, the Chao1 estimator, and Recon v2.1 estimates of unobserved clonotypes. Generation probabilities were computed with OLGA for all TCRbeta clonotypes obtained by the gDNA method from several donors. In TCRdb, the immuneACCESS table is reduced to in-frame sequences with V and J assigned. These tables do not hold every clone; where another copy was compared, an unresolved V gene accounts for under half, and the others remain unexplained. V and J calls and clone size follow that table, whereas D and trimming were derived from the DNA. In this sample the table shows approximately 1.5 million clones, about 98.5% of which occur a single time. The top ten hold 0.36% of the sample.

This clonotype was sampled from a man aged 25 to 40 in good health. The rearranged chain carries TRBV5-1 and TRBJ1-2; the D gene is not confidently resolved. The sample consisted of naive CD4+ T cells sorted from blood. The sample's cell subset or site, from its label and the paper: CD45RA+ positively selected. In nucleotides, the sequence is TGCGCCAGCAGCCCCGGGGAACAGAACTATGGCTACACCTTC. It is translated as CASSPGEQNYGYTF.